This entry describes one T cell receptor (beta chain). This specimen comes from a study of blood T cell repertoires in COVID-19. At the level of the study: COVID-19 samples from acute and convalescent phases originated in the United States, Italy and Spain. Sample material is recorded as cDNA or gDNA derived from T cells, B-cell-depleted T cells, or PBMCs.

Repertoires were generated with immunoSEQ multiplex PCR, while TCRdb's copy carries only in-frame clones and drops some. In the table there are about 89,000 clones, about three quarters of which are singletons. The sample was peripheral blood. This TCR derives from an elderly woman with acute or convalescent COVID-19.

The DNA of the CDR3 is TGTGCCAGCAGTCTCCTCCAACTAACAGGGGGCGGCTACACCTTC. Translation: CASSLLQLTGGGYTF. The chain uses TRBV6-2 or TRBV6-3 and TRBJ1-2; 9 positions match TRBD1. CDR3 length: 15 amino acids. Trimming removed 5 bases from V and 8 bases from J; junction bases left unmatched: 12. Germline lookup yields CDR1 MNHEY and CDR2 SVGEGT.